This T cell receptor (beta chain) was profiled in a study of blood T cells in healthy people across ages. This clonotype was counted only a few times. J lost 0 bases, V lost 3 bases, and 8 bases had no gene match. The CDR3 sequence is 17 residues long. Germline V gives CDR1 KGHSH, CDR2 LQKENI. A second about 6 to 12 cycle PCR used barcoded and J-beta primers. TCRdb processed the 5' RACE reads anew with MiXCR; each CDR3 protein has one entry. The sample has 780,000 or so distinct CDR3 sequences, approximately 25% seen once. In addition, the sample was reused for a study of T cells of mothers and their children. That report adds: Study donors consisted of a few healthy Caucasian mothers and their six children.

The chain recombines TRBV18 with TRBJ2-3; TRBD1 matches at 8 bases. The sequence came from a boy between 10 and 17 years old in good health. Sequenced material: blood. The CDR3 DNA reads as TGTGCCAGCTCACCGCAGACAGGGGCATCGAGCACAGATACGCAGTATTTT. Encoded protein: CASSPQTGASSTDTQYF.